The next 19 T cell receptor beta chains were all read from a single sample in a study of identifying expanded T cells in peripheral blood. Measured with immunoSEQ multiplex PCR; TCRdb has only the in-frame clones, and not every one. In the table there are more than 50,000 clones, about 80% of which are singletons. The sample taken for sequencing was blood. Every receptor here comes from a person aged 18 to 70 in good health.

The genes are TRBV7-2 and TRBJ1-2; the D gene is possibly TRBD1 (5 bases). The V end was cut by 1 base, the J end by 10 bases, with 13 bases between. Per germline, CDR1 SGHTA and CDR2 FQGNSA. This CDR3 has 13 residues. CDR3 loop: CASSLDRDGYYTF. DNA for the CDR3: TGTGCCAGCAGCTTAGACCGGGACGGCTACTACACCTTC.

The chain employs TRBV12-5 and TRBJ2-2, with 10 nucleotides matching TRBD1. The V gene's germline CDR1 is LGHNT and CDR2 FRNRAP. With 6 bases clipped from V and 3 bases from J, the junction kept 4 bases outside the gene matches. The CDR3 length is 15 residues. The CDR3: CASGPGTGDTGELFF. The CDR3 DNA reads TGTGCTAGTGGCCCCGGGACAGGGGACACCGGGGAGCTGTTTTTT.

The chain joins TRBV5-4 to TRBJ1-1; D gene ambiguous. The ends were cut back, 2 bases at V and 1 base at J, with 6 bases in the middle. Germline CDR1 is SGHNT and CDR2 is YYREEE (reference sequence). The CDR3 is 13 amino acids. Here the CDR3 reads CASSFHTNTEAFF. In DNA form, the CDR3 reads TGTGCCAGCAGCTTTCACACGAACACTGAAGCTTTCTTT.

V is TRBV11-2 and J is TRBJ1-5, with 7 bases that match TRBD1. Trimming at V came to 5 bases and at J to 3 bases, leaving 16 bases not matched to a gene. Germline V CDR1 and CDR2: SGHAT, FQNNGV. This CDR3 has 18 amino acids. CDR3: CASSLPISPQGTNQPQHF. The CDR3 DNA reads as TGTGCCAGCAGCCTCCCTATTAGCCCACAGGGGACCAATCAGCCCCAGCATTTT. Combining the CDR3 with reference TRBV11-2 and TRBJ1-5 gives the whole variable domain EAGVAQSPRYKIIEKRQSVAFWCNPISGHATLYWYQQILGQGPKLLIQFQNNGVVDDSQLPKDRFSAERLKGVDSTLKIQPAKLEDSAVYLCASSLPISPQGTNQPQHFGDGTRLSIL.

The chain recombines TRBV21-1 with TRBJ1-1; no check of the table's D call, TRBD1, against the DNA was made. TRBV21-1 is given as a pseudogene. The CDR3 loop spans 16 amino acids. DNA of the CDR3: TGTGCCAGCAGCAAAGACCCCCAGGGGGAGGACACTGAAGCTTTCTTT. It encodes CASSKDPQGEDTEAFF.

This clone was seen a single time. The V call is TRBV10-3, the J call TRBJ1-4; D not certain. The V end was cut by 6 bases, the J end by 7 bases, with 18 bases between. Germline values: CDR1 ENHRY, CDR2 SYGVKD. The CDR3 contains 15 residues. DNA for the CDR3: TGTGCCATCAGCACCGGGGTACACAGAGGTGAAAAACTGTTTTTT. Protein: CAISTGVHRGEKLFF.

As regards this clone: One end of the junction does not line up with germline, which may come from a read error. The chain links TRBV6-1 to TRBJ1-1; 7 bases agree with TRBD1. The CDR3 extends over 11 amino acids. CDR1 and CDR2 (germline): MNHNS, SASEGT. The CDR3 sequence: CASTSIRGQVF. In nucleotides, the CDR3 is TGTGCCAGCACCTCTATAAGAGGACAGGTTTTT.

This chain links TRBV5-1 with TRBJ2-5; D is tentatively TRBD1 or TRBD2 (5 bases each). The CDR3 totals 15 residues. CDR1 is SGHRS and CDR2 is YFSETQ in the germline V gene. The ends were cut back, 2 bases at V and 3 bases at J, with 14 bases in the middle. The CDR3: CASSLKGTAEETQYF. CDR3 in DNA: TGCGCCAGCAGCTTAAAAGGGACCGCTGAAGAGACCCAGTACTTC.

The genes are TRBV6-5 and TRBJ1-2, with 9 bases that match TRBD1. The germline V gene has CDR1 MNHEY and CDR2 SVGAGI. Trimming cost V 5 bases and J 4 bases; bases outside gene matches: 5. The CDR3 contains 14 residues. CDR3 nucleotide sequence: TGTGCCAGCAGTAGACCGGGACAGGGCTATGGCTACACCTTC. As protein: CASSRPGQGYGYTF.

This clone came up once. The chain joins TRBV9 to TRBJ2-1, with 11 bases lining up with TRBD2. The CDR3 length is 17 residues. Germline V gene lookup returns CDR1 SGDLS and CDR2 YYNGEE. The V and J ends lost 0 bases and 3 bases, in that order; junction bases with no gene match: 5. The CDR3 region has the DNA TGTGCCAGCAGCGTAGAGGCTAGCGGGAGGCTCTACAATGAGCAGTTCTTC. It is translated as CASSVEASGRLYNEQFF.

The chain carries TRBV5-4 and TRBJ2-5; no reliable D call. The CDR3 loop spans 12 amino acids. From germline, CDR1 is SGHNT and CDR2 YYREEE (reference sequence). V was clipped by 1 base and J by 3 bases, with 4 bases between them. CDR3 DNA sequence: TGTGCCAGCAGCTTGATCGAAGAGACCCAGTACTTC. This codes for CASSLIEETQYF. The entire variable domain, with the rest obtained from reference TRBV5-4 and TRBJ2-5, is as follows: ETGVTQSPTHLIKTRGQQVTLRCSSQSGHNTVSWYQQALGQGPQFIFQYYREEENGRGNFPPRFSGLQFPNYSSELNVNALELDDSALYLCASSLIEETQYFGPGTRLLVL.

This clone was seen a few times. The chain links TRBV7-2 to TRBJ2-3; 12 nucleotides line up with TRBD2. This CDR3 is 17 amino acids long. J was trimmed by 3 bases and V by 2 bases; bases with no gene match: 6. Germline CDR1 is SGHTA and CDR2 is FQGNSA. Here the CDR3 DNA reads TGTGCCAGCAGCTTACTAGCGGGGGGGCCTTTGACAGATACGCAGTATTTT. Its translation: CASSLLAGGPLTDTQYF.

For the CDR3, the DNA is TGCGCCAGCAGCTTGGTGACTAGCGGGAGCACAGATACGCAGTATTTT. Translation: CASSLVTSGSTDTQYF. The chain uses TRBV5-1 and TRBJ2-3; 10 positions agree with TRBD2. The germline V gene encodes CDR1 SGHRS and CDR2 YFSETQ. Losses at the gene ends were 0 bases for V and 0 bases for J; bases not matched to a gene: 1. This CDR3 spans 16 amino acids.

The count of this clone is one. This chain uses TRBV7-7 with TRBJ2-2; no firm D call. The germline V and J ends were trimmed by 2 bases and 0 bases, with 13 bases remaining between them. This CDR3 is 17 amino acids long. CDR1 is SSHAT, CDR2 FNYEAQ, per germline (reference sequence). In DNA, the CDR3 is TGTGCCAGCAGCTTACCCCGGTACGCAACGAACACCGGGGAGCTGTTTTTT. It specifies CASSLPRYATNTGELFF.

The chain joins TRBV19 to TRBJ1-1, with TRBD1 identical over 8 bases. CDR3 size: 15 residues. Germline V CDR1 and CDR2: LNHDA, SQIVND (reference sequence). The trim removed 5 bases at V and 3 bases at J, leaving 8 bases unmatched. The CDR3 loop reads CASSVQGAGDTEAFF. In nucleotides, the CDR3 is TGTGCCAGTAGTGTCCAGGGGGCTGGGGACACTGAAGCTTTCTTT. Full variable domain (missing parts from reference TRBV19 and TRBJ1-1): DGGITQSPKYLFRKEGQNVTLSCEQNLNHDAMYWYRQDPGQGLRLIYYSQIVNDFQKGDIAEGYSVSREKKESFPLTVTSAQKNPTAFYLCASSVQGAGDTEAFFGQGTRLTVV.

This clone was counted a single time. V gene TRBV11-3 combines with J gene TRBJ2-1; D might be TRBD1 (5 bases). Germline-derived CDR1 and CDR2 are SGHNT and YENEEA. V was pared by 4 bases and J by 4 bases, with 14 bases between. This CDR3 has 15 residues. The CDR3 bases are TGTGCCAGCAGCTCGATAGGACACGGATACAATGAGCAGTTCTTC. Its protein product is CASSSIGHGYNEQFF.

The rearrangement links TRBV6-5 to TRBJ1-2, with 7 nucleotides matching TRBD1. CDR3 length: 13 amino acids. Germline CDR1 reads MNHEY; CDR2 reads SVGAGI. Trimming took 6 bases from V and 4 from J; bases not matched to a gene: 5. The CDR3 protein is CASSTGTAYGYTF. The DNA for the CDR3 is TGTGCCAGCAGCACCGGGACAGCCTATGGCTACACCTTC.

The V and J genes are TRBV7-2 and TRBJ2-1; D unresolved. The germline CDR1 and CDR2 sequences are SGHTA and FQGNSA. V was cut by 0 bases and J by 6 bases, with 9 bases left in between. This CDR3 contains 14 residues. The CDR3 region has the DNA TGTGCCAGCAGCTTAGCCTCCCTGCGCAATGAGCAGTTCTTC. Translating gives CASSLASLRNEQFF.

The rearrangement links TRBV19 to TRBJ2-1; D gene ambiguous. Germline V gene lookup returns CDR1 LNHDA and CDR2 SQIVND (reference sequence). There are 15 residues in the CDR3. V was cut by 5 bases and J by 3 bases, with 14 bases left in between. Here the CDR3 reads CASSLMVAFYNEQFF. The CDR3, as DNA: TGTGCCAGTAGTCTCATGGTAGCTTTCTACAATGAGCAGTTCTTC.